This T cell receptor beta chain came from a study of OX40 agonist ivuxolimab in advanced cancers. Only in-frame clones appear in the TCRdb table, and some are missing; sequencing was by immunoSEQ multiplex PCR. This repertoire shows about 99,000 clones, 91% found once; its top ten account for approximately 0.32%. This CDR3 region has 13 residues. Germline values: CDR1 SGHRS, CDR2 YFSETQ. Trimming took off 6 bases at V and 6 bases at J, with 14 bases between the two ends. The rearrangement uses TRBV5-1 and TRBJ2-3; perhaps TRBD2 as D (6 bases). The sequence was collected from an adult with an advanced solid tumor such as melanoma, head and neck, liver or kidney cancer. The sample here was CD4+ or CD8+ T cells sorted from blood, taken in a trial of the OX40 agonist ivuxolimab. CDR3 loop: CASNMGGRDTQYF. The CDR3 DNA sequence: TGCGCCAGCAACATGGGAGGAAGGGATACGCAGTATTTT.